Listed here are 22 T cell receptor beta chains from one sample, sequenced in a study of T cells after posttransplantation cyclophosphamide. Methotrexate plus calcineurin inhibitor accompanied controls' myeloablative marrow transplants; sampling was 1 year later. Profiling relied on immunoSEQ multiplex PCR, and the TCRdb table lists in-frame clones only, not all of them. In the table there are 15,000 to 20,000 clones, 85% of which are singletons. This sample comprised PBMCs, obtained after allogeneic stem cell transplant with calcineurin inhibitor and methotrexate. The receptors stem from a female patient aged 18 to 35 who received an allogeneic stem cell transplant from an unrelated donor, was CMV-positive, and had acute and chronic GVHD. Some T cells could come from the graft donor.

The sample holds one count of this clone. The chain is built from TRBV4-1 and TRBJ1-1, with 9 bases lining up with TRBD1. V was clipped by 5 bases and J by 4 bases; unmatched bases: 8. Germline loops: CDR1 MGHRA, CDR2 YSYEKL. This CDR3 has 15 amino acids. CDR3 protein: CASSFPGQGVTEAFF. CDR3 sequence (DNA): TGCGCCAGCAGCTTTCCGGGACAGGGAGTCACTGAAGCTTTCTTT.

This clone was seen just once. The gene calls are TRBV11-3 and TRBJ1-2; TRBD1 aligns across 7 bases. Germline V gives CDR1 SGHNT, CDR2 YENEEA. The CDR3 consists of 18 residues. V was clipped by 1 base and J by 3 bases; unmatched bases: 14. The CDR3 nucleotides read TGTGCCAGCAGCTTAGTGATTTGGTTGTGGCAGGGGGACTATGGCTACACCTTC. It is translated as CASSLVIWLWQGDYGYTF. Full variable domain (outside the CDR3, taken from reference TRBV11-3 and TRBJ1-2): EAGVVQSPRYKIIEKKQPVAFWCNPISGHNTLYWYLQNLGQGPELLIRYENEEAVDDSQLPKDRFSAERLKGVDSTLKIQPAELGDSAVYLCASSLVIWLWQGDYGYTFGSGTRLTVV.

This clone was observed a handful of times. The J gene is TRBJ2-7, the V gene TRBV9; TRBD2 agrees at 7 bases. The CDR3 covers 15 residues. Germline values: CDR1 SGDLS, CDR2 YYNGEE. The J segment lost 1 base and the V segment lost 2 bases, leaving 6 bases of the junction unmatched. CDR3 sequence (DNA): TGTGCCAGCAGCGTCAGCGGGACGCCTTCCTACGAGCAGTACTTC. Translation gives CASSVSGTPSYEQYF.

This chain connects TRBV19 to TRBJ1-1; possible D gene TRBD1, 5 bases. This CDR3 has 12 amino acids. Trimming removed 7 bases at V and 4 bases at J, with 10 bases between. Germline V lookup: CDR1 LNHDA, CDR2 SQIVND (reference sequence). The CDR3 loop is CASKRGSTEAFF. For the CDR3, the DNA is TGTGCCAGTAAACGGGGGAGCACTGAAGCTTTCTTT.

The chain links TRBV30 to TRBJ1-1, with TRBD1 identical over 7 bases. With V trimmed by 0 bases and J by 3 bases, 10 bases remained unmatched. Germline assignment: CDR1 GTSNPN and CDR2 SVGIG (reference sequence). The CDR3 sequence is 16 residues long. CDR3 residues: CAWSVRRGPGDTEAFF. CDR3 sequence (DNA): TGTGCCTGGAGTGTACGGAGGGGGCCTGGGGACACTGAAGCTTTCTTT.

The chain is built from TRBV5-1 and TRBJ1-3; no clear D. V lost 0 bases and J 3 bases, leaving 7 bases between the germline ends. Germline V CDR1 and CDR2: SGHRS, YFSETQ. The CDR3 totals 14 residues. CDR3 in amino acids: CASSLDRVGNTIYF. CDR3 sequence (DNA): TGCGCCAGCAGCTTGGATCGGGTTGGAAACACCATATATTTT.

The rearrangement uses TRBV7-2 and TRBJ1-3; 7 bases map to TRBD1. V trimming: 5 bases; J trimming: 8 bases; junction bases outside the gene matches: 6. The germline V gene encodes CDR1 SGHTA and CDR2 FQGNSA. This CDR3 is 13 amino acids long. This CDR3 reads CASSLNRGDTIYF. CDR3 bases: TGTGCCAGCAGCCTCAACAGGGGAGACACCATATATTTT.

The rearrangement joins TRBV5-8 to TRBJ1-1, with TRBD1 identical over 7 bases. The germline CDR1 and CDR2 sequences are SGHTS and YDEGEE. J lost 0 bases, V lost 2 bases, and 7 bases had no gene match. CDR3 length equals 16 residues. Here the CDR3 reads CASSFGDRHLNTEAFF. The DNA of the CDR3 is TGTGCCAGCAGCTTTGGGGACAGACATCTGAACACTGAAGCTTTCTTT.

The V gene is TRBV5-1, the J gene TRBJ2-1; 9 nucleotides match TRBD2. V was clipped by 2 bases and J by 8 bases; unmatched bases: 5. In germline, CDR1 is SGHRS, CDR2 YFSETQ. CDR3 length: 14 residues. The CDR3 protein is CASSFAGGFYEQFF. The CDR3 nucleotides are TGCGCCAGCAGCTTCGCGGGAGGGTTCTATGAGCAGTTCTTC.

This sequence joins TRBV27 and TRBJ1-2; 7 bases align to TRBD1. CDR3 size: 19 residues. The germline V gene has CDR1 MNHEY and CDR2 SMNVEV (reference sequence). Trimming took 6 bases from V and 5 from J; bases not matched to a gene: 24. CDR3 DNA sequence: TGTGCCAGCAGACCAATTGGGGACAGCCAGTTCCCTTCCTCGTATGGCTACACCTTC. Residues: CASRPIGDSQFPSSYGYTF.

The rearrangement joins TRBV5-1 to TRBJ2-7, with TRBD1 matching 12 bases. CDR3 length: 15 residues. Looked up from germline, CDR1 is SGHRS and CDR2 is YFSETQ. Trimming at V came to 4 bases and at J to 4 bases, leaving 6 bases not matched to a gene. CDR3 loop: CASSPGTGGSYEQYF. CDR3 nucleotides: TGCGCCAGCAGCCCCGGGACAGGGGGCTCGTACGAGCAGTACTTC.

The chain couples TRBV4-1 to TRBJ1-1; 7 bases match TRBD1. V lost 5 bases to trimming and J lost 2 bases; unmatched junction nucleotides: 5. There are 14 residues in the CDR3. The germline gives CDR1 MGHRA, CDR2 YSYEKL. The CDR3 DNA is TGCGCCAGCAGCTACCGGGACAGCAACACTGAAGCTTTCTTT. Protein sequence: CASSYRDSNTEAFF.

This clone was observed a few times. The chain is built from TRBV7-2 and TRBJ1-5, with 7 bases matching TRBD1. V shed 2 bases, J shed 4 bases, and the junction held 5 bases outside the gene matches. The CDR3 covers 15 residues. CDR1 and CDR2 from the germline V gene are SGHTA and FQGNSA. As DNA, the CDR3 is TGTGCCAGCAGCTTAAGGGGGCATCCAAATCAGCCCCAGCATTTT. It codes for CASSLRGHPNQPQHF.

The chain recombines TRBV5-6 with TRBJ1-1; D is unresolved. This CDR3 has 13 amino acids. The V end lost 2 bases, the J end lost 4 bases, and 9 bases lay between the germline ends. Germline V gene sequence: CDR1 SGHDT, CDR2 YYEEEE. The CDR3 sequence is CASSFTDTTEAFF. The CDR3 DNA reads as TGTGCCAGCAGCTTTACAGACACCACTGAAGCTTTCTTT.

The chain is built from TRBV4-1 and TRBJ2-5; 7 bases match TRBD1. Germline values: CDR1 MGHRA, CDR2 YSYEKL. This CDR3 has 14 amino acids. Trimming at V came to 5 bases and at J to 1 base, leaving 4 bases not matched to a gene. The CDR3 DNA reads TGCGCCAGCAGCACTTGGGACAGCCAAGAGACCCAGTACTTC. Its protein is CASSTWDSQETQYF.

The chain employs TRBV5-1 and TRBJ2-7; 7 bases fit TRBD2. CDR3 size: 14 residues. CDR1 and CDR2 from the germline V gene are SGHRS and YFSETQ. The trim removed 0 bases at V and 7 bases at J, leaving 7 bases unmatched. The CDR3 bases are TGCGCCAGCAGCTTGGGCGGGAGTTCGGGAGAGCAGTACTTC. Encoded protein: CASSLGGSSGEQYF.

V usage is TRBV2 and J usage is TRBJ1-5; no firm D call. Germline V gene lookup returns CDR1 SNHLY and CDR2 FYNNEI. The CDR3 runs 15 residues. V lost 1 base and J lost 0, with 7 bases in between. In DNA form, the CDR3 reads TGTGCCAGCAGTGAAGGGCCGAATAGCAATCAGCCCCAGCATTTT. Its protein product is CASSEGPNSNQPQHF.

This sequence joins TRBV5-1 and TRBJ1-4, with TRBD1 matching 7 bases. The V gene's germline CDR1 is SGHRS and CDR2 YFSETQ. The CDR3 sequence is 17 residues long. V lost 0 bases, J lost 1 base, and 6 bases stayed unmatched. CDR3 loop: CASSLEGAYGTNEKLFF. CDR3 bases: TGCGCCAGCAGCTTGGAGGGGGCGTACGGAACTAATGAAAAACTGTTTTTT.

V is TRBV19 and J is TRBJ2-1, with TRBD2 matching 9 bases. The CDR3 length is 14 residues. J lost 4 bases, V lost 5 bases, and 3 bases had no gene match. Germline CDR1 LNHDA, CDR2 SQIVND (reference sequence). CDR3 in amino acids: CASSPSGDYNEQFF. DNA for the CDR3: TGTGCCAGTAGTCCTAGCGGGGATTACAATGAGCAGTTCTTC.

V is TRBV5-5 and J is TRBJ1-3; TRBD1 might be the D (6 bases). Looked up from germline, CDR1 is SGHKS and CDR2 is YYEKEE (reference sequence). V lost 2 bases and J 0 bases, leaving 18 bases between the germline ends. This CDR3 is built from 18 residues. CDR3 coding DNA: TGTGCCAGCAGCTTAGTTATGGGGACATCCAGCTCTGGAAACACCATATATTTT. Translating gives CASSLVMGTSSSGNTIYF.

There are a few counts of this clone. Other nucleotide sequences in the sample specify the same CDR3. V is TRBV19 and J is TRBJ2-3; D gene ambiguous. The CDR3 consists of 13 residues. CDR1 and CDR2 from the germline V gene are LNHDA and SQIVND (reference sequence). V was pared by 5 bases and J by 9 bases, with 15 bases between. CDR3 in amino acids: CASSVLGAGTQYF. The CDR3 bases are TGTGCCAGTAGTGTTCTGGGCGCCGGAACGCAGTATTTT.

The chain employs TRBV5-1 and TRBJ1-4; possibly TRBD1 for D (5 bases). CDR3 length: 14 amino acids. Germline V gene lookup returns CDR1 SGHRS and CDR2 YFSETQ. Trimming removed 0 bases from V and 8 bases from J, with 11 bases in between. CDR3 loop: CASSLGGKGEKLFF. In nucleotides, the CDR3 is TGCGCCAGCAGCTTGGGTGGGAAGGGGGAAAAACTGTTTTTT.